This T cell receptor (beta chain) emerged from a study of radiotherapy plus CTLA-4 blockade in lung cancer. Study as a whole: Of all patients, around 19% responded objectively and roughly 31% showed disease control. Findings of the study overall: How blood T cell clones changed early, along with interferon-beta, reportedly forecast response best. TCR clones of tumor origin grew in blood after radiotherapy plus ipilimumab.

TCRdb keeps only in-frame clones here, not all; method: immunoSEQ multiplex PCR. The repertoire holds around 70,000 clones, about 85% seen once, with about 4% in the top ten. The study treated chemo-refractory metastatic non-small-cell lung cancer patients with focal radiation plus ipilimumab CTLA-4 blockade. With regard to this clone: Its antigen is unidentified.

The trim removed 6 bases at V and 4 bases at J, leaving 5 bases unmatched. The germline V gene has CDR1 KGHSH and CDR2 LQKENI. This CDR3 is 14 amino acids long. The chain recombines TRBV18 with TRBJ1-5, with 8 bases lining up with TRBD1. This clonotype was obtained from a human donor with non-small cell lung cancer who had a partial response to radiotherapy plus ipilimumab. Sequencing was performed on peripheral blood, taken from a patient treated with radiotherapy plus ipilimumab. CDR3 in DNA: TGTGCCAGCTCGCCAACAGGGGGGAATCAGCCCCAGCATTTT. Protein sequence: CASSPTGGNQPQHF.